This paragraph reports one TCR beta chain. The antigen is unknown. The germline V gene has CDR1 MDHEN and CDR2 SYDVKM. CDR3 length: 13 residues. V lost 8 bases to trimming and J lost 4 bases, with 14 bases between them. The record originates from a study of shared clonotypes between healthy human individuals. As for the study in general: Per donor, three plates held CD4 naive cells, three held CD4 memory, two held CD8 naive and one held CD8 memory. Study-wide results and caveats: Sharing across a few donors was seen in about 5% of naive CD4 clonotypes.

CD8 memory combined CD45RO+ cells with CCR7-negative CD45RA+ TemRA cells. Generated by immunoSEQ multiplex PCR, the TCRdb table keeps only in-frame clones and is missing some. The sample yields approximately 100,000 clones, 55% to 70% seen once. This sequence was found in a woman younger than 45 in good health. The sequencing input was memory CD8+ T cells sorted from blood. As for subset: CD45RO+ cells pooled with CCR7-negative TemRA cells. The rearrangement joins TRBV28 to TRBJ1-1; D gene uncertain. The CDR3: CASGPDGFTEAFF. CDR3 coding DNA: TGTGCCAGCGGACCAGATGGGTTCACTGAAGCTTTCTTT.